Listed here are 30 T cell receptor beta chains from one sample, sequenced in a study of regulatory T cells in long-lasting Graves disease. Sample time point: newly diagnosed GD, antithyroid drugs for less than 3 months. The authors made the TCR library using RNA they extracted from PBMCs. Both iRepertoire HTBI primers and Arm-PCR of CDR3 regions were used to build the TCR beta libraries. Via MiXCR, TCRdb re-called the multiplex PCR reads, giving one row per CDR3 protein. The sample shows 400,000 to 500,000 distinct CDR3 sequences, approximately 16% of them seen only once. The sample was also reused in another study, on T cells in Graves' hyperthyroidism and ophthalmopathy.

Sequenced here: peripheral blood mononuclear cells (PBMCs), sampled at new diagnosis, from a patient treated with antithyroid drugs. These receptors were taken from a woman younger than 45 with Graves disease.

This clonotype appeared many times. CDR3 sequence reads: CASSEGYYEQYF. In DNA, the CDR3 is TGTGCCAGCAGTGAAGGGTACTACGAGCAGTACTTC. The V call is TRBV6-1, the J call TRBJ2-7; D is undetermined. This CDR3 spans 12 amino acids. V lost 1 base, J lost 3 bases, and 4 bases lay in between. Germline CDR1 is MNHNS and CDR2 is SASEGT.

This clonotype was picked up many times. CDR3 amino acids: CASSIDQGAFGLEDNEQFF. For the CDR3, the DNA is TGTGCCAGTAGTATAGATCAGGGGGCCTTTGGACTAGAGGACAATGAGCAGTTCTTC. This chain links TRBV19 with TRBJ2-1; D possibly corresponds to TRBD1 (8 bases). The CDR3 spans 19 residues. Germline CDR1 LNHDA, CDR2 SQIVND (reference sequence). The V and J ends lost 0 bases and 5 bases respectively, with 23 bases between them.

In its sample, this clonotype was seen a few times. This chain links TRBV18 with TRBJ1-3, with D tentatively TRBD1 (5 bases). There are 15 residues in the CDR3. V gave up 8 bases and J gave up 1 base, with 15 bases separating them. Germline V CDR1 and CDR2: KGHSH, LQKENI. CDR3 sequence: CASHLTRQSGNTIYF. Here the CDR3 DNA reads TGTGCCAGCCACCTAACAAGACAGTCTGGAAACACCATATATTTT.

This clonotype came up a few times. The chain employs TRBV18 and TRBJ2-7; 8 bases are shared with TRBD2. The length of the CDR3 is 20 residues. The ends lost 5 bases at V and 0 bases at J; junction bases unmatched: 21. CDR1 and CDR2 (germline): KGHSH, LQKENI. For the CDR3, the DNA is TGTGCCAGCTCAAGAATCGGAAAGCGGGAGTTCTCGATTCCCTCCTACGAGCAGTACTTC. It encodes CASSRIGKREFSIPSYEQYF.

The table lists this clonotype with a few counts. The rearrangement joins TRBV30 to TRBJ2-2; 12 bases are shared with TRBD2. The V gene's germline CDR1 is GTSNPN and CDR2 SVGIG (reference sequence). CDR3 size: 23 residues. J lost 9 bases, V lost 4 bases, and 33 bases had no gene match. The CDR3 DNA follows: TGTGCCTGGACCCATGGACTAGCGGGGAATCACCGGGGTTCTCCCTTGAGGCCCAGGGAGCTGTTTTTT. Its protein product is CAWTHGLAGNHRGSPLRPRELFF.

This clonotype was counted ten times or more. V is TRBV6-5 and J is TRBJ2-1, with TRBD2 identical over 10 bases. This CDR3 has 20 residues. The junction had 18 bases not matched to a gene; V was cut back by 2 bases and J by 5 bases. Germline-derived CDR1 and CDR2 are MNHEY and SVGAGI. The CDR3 here is CASSYGVGLLAGAYHNEQFF. The CDR3 region has the DNA TGTGCCAGCAGTTACGGGGTAGGCCTCCTAGCGGGAGCTTATCACAATGAGCAGTTCTTC.

The chain recombines TRBV27 with TRBJ2-7; D may be TRBD1 (5 bases). V lost 6 bases and J 4 bases, leaving 19 bases between the germline ends. The CDR3 is 15 amino acids. In germline, CDR1 is MNHEY, CDR2 SMNVEV (reference sequence). This CDR3 reads CASRNSVDTVYEQYF. Written as DNA, the CDR3 is TGTGCCAGCAGGAATTCGGTGGACACCGTGTACGAGCAGTACTTC.

There are many counts of this clonotype. The chain couples TRBV2 to TRBJ2-7; no firm D call. The CDR3 length is 11 residues. Looked up from germline, CDR1 is SNHLY and CDR2 is FYNNEI. Trimming took 7 bases from V and 6 from J, leaving 10 bases between them. CDR3 DNA: TGTGCCAGCACCCTGATCCCCGAGCAGTACTTC. Its translation is CASTLIPEQYF.

This sequence joins TRBV29-1 and TRBJ1-2, with D tentatively TRBD1 (6 bases). Trimming removed 3 bases at V and 4 bases at J, with 21 bases between. Per germline, CDR1 SQVTM and CDR2 ANQGSEA. The CDR3 spans 16 residues. The CDR3 reads CSVDQPLPGALYGYTF. CDR3 nucleotides: TGCAGCGTTGACCAGCCTCTTCCAGGGGCTCTCTATGGCTACACCTTC.

This clonotype was counted ten times or more. This rearrangement joins TRBV3-1 to TRBJ2-7; D is unclear. V lost 0 bases and J 4 bases, leaving 13 bases between the germline ends. The length of the CDR3 is 15 residues. Germline assignment: CDR1 LGHDT and CDR2 YNNKEL (reference sequence). CDR3 in amino acids: CASSQEWTDKYEQYF. The CDR3 bases are TGTGCCAGCAGCCAAGAATGGACCGATAAATACGAGCAGTACTTC.

This clonotype was recorded a few times. The rearrangement uses TRBV12-3 or TRBV12-4 and TRBJ1-2; no definite D call. Trimming pared 3 bases from V and 2 bases from J, leaving 13 bases between. This CDR3 region has 15 residues. The CDR3 reads CASSFYQVRNYGYTF. The DNA of the CDR3 is TGTGCCAGCAGTTTTTACCAGGTCCGGAACTATGGCTACACCTTC.

Details on this clonotype: Possible read error: a much larger clone is one base away. V gene TRBV28 combines with J gene TRBJ2-7; the D is unclear. The germline gives CDR1 MDHEN, CDR2 SYDVKM. The CDR3 consists of 15 residues. The CDR3: CAGSVVPPFSYEQYF. The CDR3 coding sequence is TGTGCCGGCAGTGTGGTCCCCCCCTTCTCCTACGAGCAGTACTTC. Full variable domain (remainder filled in from reference TRBV28 and TRBJ2-7): DVKVTQSSRYLVKRTGEKVFLECVQDMDHENMFWYRQDPGLGLRLIYFSYDVKMKEKGDIPEGYSVSREKKERFSLILESASTNQTSMYLCAGSVVPPFSYEQYFGPGTRLTVT.

The rearrangement uses TRBV6-2 or TRBV6-3 and TRBJ1-3; the D is unclear. The CDR3 is made up of 13 amino acids. Trimming took 6 bases from V and 7 from J, leaving 13 bases between them. CDR1 and CDR2 from the germline V gene are MNHEY and SVGEGT. The DNA for the CDR3 is TGTGCCAGCAGCCAGAAATCCGGTAACACCATATATTTT. Translated, it gives CASSQKSGNTIYF.

This clonotype has only a few counts. V and J are TRBV9 and TRBJ1-1, with D perhaps matching TRBD1 (5 bases). Deletions cut 5 bases from V and 0 bases from J, with 11 bases between. The CDR3 length is 14 residues. Germline-derived CDR1 and CDR2 are SGDLS and YYNGEE. The CDR3 loop is CASRQVGMNTEAFF. CDR3 DNA sequence: TGTGCCAGCAGACAGGTTGGGATGAACACTGAAGCTTTCTTT.

This clonotype has ten or more counts. The V gene is TRBV7-2, the J gene TRBJ1-1; D remains ambiguous. Per germline, CDR1 SGHTA and CDR2 FQGNSA. V was clipped by 5 bases and J by 7 bases, with 8 bases between them. This CDR3 has 11 amino acids. The CDR3 sequence: CASSRRNEAFF. The CDR3 DNA reads TGTGCCAGCAGCCGGAGGAATGAAGCTTTCTTT. Based on the CDR3 plus reference TRBV7-2 and TRBJ1-1, the full variable domain is GAGVSQSPSNKVTEKGKDVELRCDPISGHTALYWYRQSLGQGLEFLIYFQGNSAPDKSGLPSDRFSAERTGGSVSTLTIQRTQQEDSAVYLCASSRRNEAFFGQGTRLTVV.

This clonotype has only a few counts. The V call is TRBV7-9, the J call TRBJ1-1; no clear D. The CDR3 spans 14 residues. Trimming shortened V by 4 bases and J by 3 bases, and 12 bases separated the two germline ends. Germline V CDR1 and CDR2: SEHNR, FQNEAQ (reference sequence). In DNA, the CDR3 is TGTGCCAGCAGCTCTAGGGTGAGGGACACTGAAGCTTTCTTT. Its protein product is CASSSRVRDTEAFF. The variable domain in full, with the rest retrieved from reference TRBV7-9 and TRBJ1-1, is DTGVSQNPRHKITKRGQNVTFRCDPISEHNRLYWYRQTLGQGPEFLTYFQNEAQLEKSRLLSDRFSAERPKGSFSTLEIQRTEQGDSAMYLCASSSRVRDTEAFFGQGTRLTVV.

Note on this clonotype: A single base separates this from a much larger clone, so it may be a read error. The chain couples TRBV5-4 to TRBJ2-1; 13 bases match TRBD2. The length of the CDR3 is 18 residues. Germline values: CDR1 SGHNT, CDR2 YYREEE (reference sequence). CDR3 protein: CASSPRTSGSLDYNDQFF. The CDR3 nucleotides are TGTGCCAGCAGCCCCAGGACTAGCGGGAGTTTAGACTACAATGATCAGTTCTTC.

The rearrangement joins TRBV20-1 to TRBJ2-7, with TRBD1 matching over 11 bases. V shed 4 bases and J 6 bases; nucleotides not matched to a gene: 11. The CDR3 totals 15 residues. The germline gives CDR1 DFQATT, CDR2 SNEGSKA (reference sequence). The CDR3 DNA sequence: TGCAGTGCTAAGGACAGGGGGCGTGTCATATTCGAGCAGTACTTC. Amino acids: CSAKDRGRVIFEQYF.

There are many counts of this clonotype. This chain uses TRBV20-1 with TRBJ2-5; D remains ambiguous. Trimming stripped 3 bases from V and 2 bases from J, with 13 bases between. CDR1 is DFQATT and CDR2 is SNEGSKA in the germline V gene (reference sequence). This CDR3 is built from 14 residues. CDR3 sequence reads: CSASSPLTQETQYF. The CDR3 nucleotides are TGCAGTGCTAGTTCGCCTCTGACACAAGAGACCCAGTACTTC.

The table lists this clonotype with many counts. The chain carries TRBV12-3 or TRBV12-4 and TRBJ2-1; 10 bases line up with TRBD2. The V segment lost 4 bases and the J segment 0 bases; nucleotides outside the gene matches: 9. This CDR3 region has 18 residues. CDR3 amino acids: CASSSGISGRSSYNEQFF. CDR3 nucleotide sequence: TGTGCCAGCAGTTCGGGTATTAGCGGGAGGAGCTCCTACAATGAGCAGTTCTTC.

This clonotype has a count of ten or more. Written as DNA, the CDR3 is TGTGCCAGCAGCCCCTTAGCGGGAGGGCCGTGGACCCAGTACTTC. It is translated as CASSPLAGGPWTQYF. The rearrangement links TRBV7-9 to TRBJ2-5, with 11 bases identical to TRBD2. V lost 5 bases, J lost 7 bases, and 9 bases stayed unmatched. This CDR3 is 15 amino acids long. Germline lookup yields CDR1 SEHNR and CDR2 FQNEAQ (reference sequence).

The chain carries TRBV9 and TRBJ2-6, with D unresolved. The CDR3 spans 17 residues. CDR1 and CDR2 from the germline V gene are SGDLS and YYNGEE. Deletions cut 4 bases from V and 0 bases from J, with 14 bases between. CDR3 DNA sequence: TGTGCCAGCAGCCCCAATGCTCCGAGCTCTGGGGCCAACGTCCTGACTTTC. It translates to CASSPNAPSSGANVLTF.

V gene TRBV25-1 combines with J gene TRBJ2-7; unclear D gene. Germline V gene lookup returns CDR1 MGHDK and CDR2 SYGVNS. V lost 9 bases to trimming and J lost 3 bases, with 12 bases between them. The CDR3 covers 12 residues. CDR3 loop: CASEGSSYEQYF. The CDR3 coding sequence is TGTGCCAGTGAAGGTAGTAGCTACGAGCAGTACTTC.

This clonotype has more than one count but fewer than ten. The chain uses TRBV28 and TRBJ1-1, with D hard to call. Deletions cut 5 bases from V and 1 base from J, with 8 bases between. CDR1 is MDHEN and CDR2 is SYDVKM in the germline V gene. The CDR3 loop spans 13 amino acids. DNA of the CDR3: TGTGCCAGCAGTCCAATCGAGAACACTGAAGCTTTCTTT. This codes for CASSPIENTEAFF. The variable domain in full, with the rest retrieved from reference TRBV28 and TRBJ1-1, is DVKVTQSSRYLVKRTGEKVFLECVQDMDHENMFWYRQDPGLGLRLIYFSYDVKMKEKGDIPEGYSVSREKKERFSLILESASTNQTSMYLCASSPIENTEAFFGQGTRLTVV.

The chain has TRBV30 and TRBJ1-2; D is perhaps TRBD1 (6 bases). The V and J ends lost 4 bases and 1 base respectively, with 10 bases between them. The length of the CDR3 is 13 residues. Germline CDR1 GTSNPN, CDR2 SVGIG (reference sequence). CDR3 sequence (DNA): TGTGCCTGGAACCCAGGGGTTAACTATGGCTACACCTTC. Its protein is CAWNPGVNYGYTF. The whole variable domain, remainder taken from reference TRBV30 and TRBJ1-2, is SQTIHQWPATLVQPVGSPLSLECTVEGTSNPNLYWYRQAAGRGLQLLFYSVGIGQISSEVPQNLSASRPQDRQFILSSKKLLLSDSGFYLCAWNPGVNYGYTFGSGTRLTVV.

The V gene is TRBV20-1, the J gene TRBJ1-3; D gene unclear. V was trimmed by 0 bases and J by 0 bases, leaving 9 bases between them. CDR1 DFQATT and CDR2 SNEGSKA come from the germline V gene (reference sequence). This CDR3 contains 15 residues. The CDR3 loop is CSARDQAFSGNTIYF. The CDR3 region has the DNA TGCAGTGCTAGAGATCAAGCTTTCTCTGGAAACACCATATATTTT.

The chain is built from TRBV27 and TRBJ1-6; D ambiguous. The V gene's germline CDR1 is MNHEY and CDR2 SMNVEV (reference sequence). The CDR3 is 15 residues long. V lost 2 bases to trimming and J lost 4 bases, with 9 bases between them. The CDR3 region is CASSLRQDYNSPLHF. Written as DNA, the CDR3 is TGTGCCAGCAGTTTACGGCAGGATTATAATTCACCCCTCCACTTT.

This clonotype showed up many times. The genes are TRBV7-2 and TRBJ2-7, with 12 bases lining up with TRBD2. Germline CDR1 is SGHTA and CDR2 is FQGNSA. The V and J ends lost 0 bases and 7 bases, in that order; junction bases with no gene match: 4. CDR3 length: 15 amino acids. DNA for the CDR3: TGTGCCAGCAGCTTAGCGACTAGCGGGAGAGGAGAGCAGTACTTC. It encodes CASSLATSGRGEQYF.

This clonotype was detected ten times or more. This rearrangement joins TRBV27 to TRBJ1-1; D is perhaps TRBD1 (5 bases). V shed 5 bases and J shed 0 bases, with 13 bases lying between them. From germline, CDR1 is MNHEY and CDR2 SMNVEV (reference sequence). CDR3 length equals 15 residues. The CDR3 nucleotides read TGTGCCAGCAGTCTGTTACAGGAGATGAACACTGAAGCTTTCTTT. Translation gives CASSLLQEMNTEAFF.

A remark on this clonotype: Just one base apart from a much larger clone, this may be a read error. The rearrangement joins TRBV29-1 to TRBJ1-5, with no clear D. Germline V gene data show CDR1 as SQVTM and CDR2 as ANQGSEA. This CDR3 has 13 amino acids. The CDR3 loop reads CSVRAAGNRPQHF. The CDR3 nucleotides are TGCAGCGTTCGGGCAGCAGGCAATCGGCCCCAGCATTTT.